This TCR beta chain was sequenced for a study of shared clonotypes between healthy human individuals. Study-level results: Only blood was sampled; tissue repertoires likely differ.

In regard to this clone: What it binds is not known.

Per the germline V gene, CDR1 is MGHDK and CDR2 is SYGVNS. This CDR3 spans 13 amino acids. V was trimmed by 5 bases and J by 4 bases, leaving 10 bases between them. Deep was the level used in running the assay. Ten immunoSEQ deep assay plates were used by the authors to sequence unsorted PBMC DNA. Per the original data handling: Because ImmunoSEQ provided only junction sequences with no quality scores, the filtering differed. Method: immunoSEQ multiplex PCR; TCRdb's copy keeps in-frame clones and lacks some. D and trimming come from the DNA, and the V and J calls and clone size come from that table. The sample holds around 500,000 clones, around three quarters seen once.

Input material: PBMCs. This receptor was identified in a woman aged 40 to 50 in good health. Some clones in this sample may be carry-over from other donors' samples. This chain links TRBV25-1 with TRBJ2-3, with a tentative D call TRBD1 (5 bases). In DNA form, the CDR3 reads TGTGCCAGCAGTCGCTCAGGGTCAGATACGCAGTATTTT. Translating it yields CASSRSGSDTQYF.